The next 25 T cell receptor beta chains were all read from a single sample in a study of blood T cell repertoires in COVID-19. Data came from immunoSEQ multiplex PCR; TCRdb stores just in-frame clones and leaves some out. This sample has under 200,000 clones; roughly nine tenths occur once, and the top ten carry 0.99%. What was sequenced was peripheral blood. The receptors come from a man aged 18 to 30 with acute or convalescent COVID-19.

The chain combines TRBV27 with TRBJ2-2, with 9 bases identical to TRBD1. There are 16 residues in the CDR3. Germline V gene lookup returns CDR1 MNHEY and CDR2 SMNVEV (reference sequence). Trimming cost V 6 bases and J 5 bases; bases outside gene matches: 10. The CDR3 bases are TGTGCCAGCAGCTCCGAAGGGGGGACAGGGACCGGGGAGCTGTTTTTT. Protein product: CASSSEGGTGTGELFF.

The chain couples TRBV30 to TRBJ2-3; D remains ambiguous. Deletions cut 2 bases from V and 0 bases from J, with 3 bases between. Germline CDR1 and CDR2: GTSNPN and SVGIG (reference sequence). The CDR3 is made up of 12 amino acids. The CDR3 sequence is CAWSQSTDTQYF. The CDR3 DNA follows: TGTGCCTGGAGTCAAAGCACAGATACGCAGTATTTT.

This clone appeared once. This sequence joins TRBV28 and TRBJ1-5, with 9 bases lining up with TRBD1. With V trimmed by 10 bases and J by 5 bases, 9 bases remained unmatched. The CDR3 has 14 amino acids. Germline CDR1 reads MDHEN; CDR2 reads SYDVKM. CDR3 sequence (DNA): TGTGCCAACTCCCGACAGGGGGGCTATCAGCCCCAGCATTTT. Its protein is CANSRQGGYQPQHF. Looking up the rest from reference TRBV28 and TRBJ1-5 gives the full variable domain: DVKVTQSSRYLVKRTGEKVFLECVQDMDHENMFWYRQDPGLGLRLIYFSYDVKMKEKGDIPEGYSVSREKKERFSLILESASTNQTSMYLCANSRQGGYQPQHFGDGTRLSIL.

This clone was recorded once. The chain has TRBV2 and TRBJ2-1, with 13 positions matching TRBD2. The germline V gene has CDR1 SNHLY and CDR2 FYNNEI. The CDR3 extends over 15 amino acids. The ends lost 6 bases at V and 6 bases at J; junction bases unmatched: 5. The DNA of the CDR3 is TGTGCCAGCAGAAGCGGACTAGCGGGGGTCAATGAGCAGTTCTTC. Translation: CASRSGLAGVNEQFF.

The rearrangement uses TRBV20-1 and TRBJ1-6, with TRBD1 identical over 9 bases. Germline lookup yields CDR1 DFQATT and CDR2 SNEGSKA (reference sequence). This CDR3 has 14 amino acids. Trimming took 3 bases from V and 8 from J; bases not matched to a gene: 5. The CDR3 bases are TGCAGTGCTAGTGGGGACAGGGAGTATTCACCCCTCCACTTT. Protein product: CSASGDREYSPLHF.

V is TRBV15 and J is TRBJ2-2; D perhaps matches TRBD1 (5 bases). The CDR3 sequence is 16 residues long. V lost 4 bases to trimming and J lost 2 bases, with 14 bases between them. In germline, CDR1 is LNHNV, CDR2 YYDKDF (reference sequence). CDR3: CATSTRQKINTGELFF. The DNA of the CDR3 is TGTGCCACCAGCACCCGACAGAAGATAAACACCGGGGAGCTGTTTTTT. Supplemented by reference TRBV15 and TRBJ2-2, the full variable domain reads DAMVIQNPRYQVTQFGKPVTLSCSQTLNHNVMYWYQQKSSQAPKLLFHYYDKDFNNEADTPDNFQSRRPNTSFCFLDIRSPGLGDTAMYLCATSTRQKINTGELFFGEGSRLTVL.

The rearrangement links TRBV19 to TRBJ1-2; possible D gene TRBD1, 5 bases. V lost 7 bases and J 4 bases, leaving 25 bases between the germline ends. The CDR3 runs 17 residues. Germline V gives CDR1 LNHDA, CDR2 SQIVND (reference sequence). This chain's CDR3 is CASTDQSPEGITYGYTF. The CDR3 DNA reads TGTGCCAGTACCGATCAAAGCCCGGAGGGGATTACCTATGGCTACACCTTC.

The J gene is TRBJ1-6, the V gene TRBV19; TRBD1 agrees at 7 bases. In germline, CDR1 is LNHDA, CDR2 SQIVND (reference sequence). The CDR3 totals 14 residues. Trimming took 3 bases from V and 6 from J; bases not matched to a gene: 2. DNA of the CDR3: TGTGCCAGTAGTATCCGACAGGGTAATTCACCCCTCCACTTT. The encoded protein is CASSIRQGNSPLHF.

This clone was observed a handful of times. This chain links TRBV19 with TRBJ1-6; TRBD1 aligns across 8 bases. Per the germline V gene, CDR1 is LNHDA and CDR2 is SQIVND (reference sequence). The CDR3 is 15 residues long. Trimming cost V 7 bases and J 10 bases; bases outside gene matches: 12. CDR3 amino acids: CASNPGQGTDSPLHF. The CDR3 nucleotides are TGTGCCAGTAACCCTGGACAGGGCACAGACTCACCCCTCCACTTT. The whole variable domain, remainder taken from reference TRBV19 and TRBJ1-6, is DGGITQSPKYLFRKEGQNVTLSCEQNLNHDAMYWYRQDPGQGLRLIYYSQIVNDFQKGDIAEGYSVSREKKESFPLTVTSAQKNPTAFYLCASNPGQGTDSPLHFGNGTRLTVT.

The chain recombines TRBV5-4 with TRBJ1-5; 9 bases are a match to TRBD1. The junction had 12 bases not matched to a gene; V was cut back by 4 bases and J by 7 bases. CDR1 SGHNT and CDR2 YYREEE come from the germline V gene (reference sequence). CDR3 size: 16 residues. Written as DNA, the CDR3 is TGTGCCAGCAGCCCACGAAGACAGGGGGACGGGCAGCCCCAGCATTTT. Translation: CASSPRRQGDGQPQHF.

CDR3 loop: CASSLNAGAGELFF. DNA of the CDR3: TGTGCCAGCAGCTTAAATGCGGGAGCCGGGGAGCTGTTTTTT. The chain has TRBV11-3 and TRBJ2-2, with 7 bases identical to TRBD2. Germline-derived CDR1 and CDR2 are SGHNT and YENEEA. This CDR3 region has 14 residues. V dropped 2 bases and J dropped 6; count of bases not matched to a gene: 3.

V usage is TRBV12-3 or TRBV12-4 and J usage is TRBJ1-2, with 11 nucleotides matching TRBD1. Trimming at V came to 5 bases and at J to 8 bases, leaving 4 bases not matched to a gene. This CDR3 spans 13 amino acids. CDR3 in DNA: TGTGCCAGCAGTCAAGGACAGGGGGCGGGCTACACCTTC. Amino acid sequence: CASSQGQGAGYTF.

CDR3 sequence reads: CASSAFSGNQPQHF. The CDR3 bases are TGTGCCAGCAGCGCGTTTTCGGGCAATCAGCCCCAGCATTTT. This chain uses TRBV2 with TRBJ1-5; D unresolved. V lost 6 bases and J lost 2, with 11 bases in between. The germline gives CDR1 SNHLY, CDR2 FYNNEI. The CDR3 has 14 amino acids.

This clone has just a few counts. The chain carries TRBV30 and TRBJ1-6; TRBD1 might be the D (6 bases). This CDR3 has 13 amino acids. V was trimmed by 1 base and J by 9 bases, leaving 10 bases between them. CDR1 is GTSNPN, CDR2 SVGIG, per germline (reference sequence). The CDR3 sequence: CAWSGQGSSPLHF. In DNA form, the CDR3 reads TGTGCCTGGAGTGGCCAGGGGAGTTCACCCCTCCACTTT.

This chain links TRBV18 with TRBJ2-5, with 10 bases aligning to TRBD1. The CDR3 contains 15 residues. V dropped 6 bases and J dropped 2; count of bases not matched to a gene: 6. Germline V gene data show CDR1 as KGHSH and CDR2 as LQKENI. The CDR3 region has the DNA TGTGCCAGCTCCGTCGGGACAGGGGTTCAAGAGACCCAGTACTTC. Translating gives CASSVGTGVQETQYF.

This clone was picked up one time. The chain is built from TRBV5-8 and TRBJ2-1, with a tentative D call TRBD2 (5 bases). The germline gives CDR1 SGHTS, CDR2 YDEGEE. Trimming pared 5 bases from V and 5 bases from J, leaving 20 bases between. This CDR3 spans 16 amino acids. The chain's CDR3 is CASRPLAFTRDNEQFF. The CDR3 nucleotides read TGTGCCAGCAGGCCGCTAGCTTTCACTAGGGACAATGAGCAGTTCTTC.

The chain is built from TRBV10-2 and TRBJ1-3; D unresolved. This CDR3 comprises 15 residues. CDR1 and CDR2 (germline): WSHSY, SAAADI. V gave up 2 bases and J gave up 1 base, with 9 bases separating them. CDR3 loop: CASSEPPGSGNTIYF. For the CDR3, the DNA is TGCGCCAGCAGTGAGCCCCCGGGGTCTGGAAACACCATATATTTT.

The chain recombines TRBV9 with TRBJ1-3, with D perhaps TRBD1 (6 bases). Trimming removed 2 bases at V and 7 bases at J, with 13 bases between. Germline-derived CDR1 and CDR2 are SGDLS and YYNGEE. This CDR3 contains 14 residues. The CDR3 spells CASSVQGNWNTIYF. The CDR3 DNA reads TGTGCCAGCAGCGTCCAGGGGAATTGGAACACCATATATTTT. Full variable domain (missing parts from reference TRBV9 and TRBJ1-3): DSGVTQTPKHLITATGQRVTLRCSPRSGDLSVYWYQQSLDQGLQFLIQYYNGEERAKGNILERFSAQQFPDLHSELNLSSLELGDSALYFCASSVQGNWNTIYFGEGSWLTVV.

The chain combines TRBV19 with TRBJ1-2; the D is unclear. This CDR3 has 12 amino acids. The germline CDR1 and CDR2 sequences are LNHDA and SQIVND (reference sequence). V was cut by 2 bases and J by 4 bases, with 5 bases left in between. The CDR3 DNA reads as TGTGCCAGTAGTATACAGTCCTATGGCTACACCTTC. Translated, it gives CASSIQSYGYTF.

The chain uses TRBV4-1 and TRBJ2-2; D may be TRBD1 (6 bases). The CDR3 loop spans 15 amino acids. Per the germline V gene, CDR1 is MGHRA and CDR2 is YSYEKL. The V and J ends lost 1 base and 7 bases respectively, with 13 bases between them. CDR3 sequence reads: CASSQAYRANGELFF. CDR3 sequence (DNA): TGCGCCAGCAGCCAAGCCTACAGGGCAAACGGGGAGCTGTTTTTT.

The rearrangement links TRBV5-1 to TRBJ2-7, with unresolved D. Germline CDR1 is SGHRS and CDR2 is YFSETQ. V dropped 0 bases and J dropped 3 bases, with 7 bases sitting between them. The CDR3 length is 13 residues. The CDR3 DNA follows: TGCGCCAGCAGCTTGGCCACAAGCTACGAGCAGTACTTC. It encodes CASSLATSYEQYF.

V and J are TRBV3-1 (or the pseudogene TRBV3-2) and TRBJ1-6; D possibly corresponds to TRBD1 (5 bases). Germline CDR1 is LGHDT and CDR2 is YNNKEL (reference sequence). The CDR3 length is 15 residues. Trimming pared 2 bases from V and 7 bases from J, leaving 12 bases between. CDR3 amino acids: CASSQFQGSNSPLHF. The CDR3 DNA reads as TGTGCCAGCAGCCAATTCCAGGGATCAAATTCACCCCTCCACTTT.

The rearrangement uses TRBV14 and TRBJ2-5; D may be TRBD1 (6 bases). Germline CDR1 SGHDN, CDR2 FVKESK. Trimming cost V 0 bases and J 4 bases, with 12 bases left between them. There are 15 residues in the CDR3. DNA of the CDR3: TGTGCCAGCAGCCAAGATCCGGTAGGGGGAGAGACCCAGTACTTC. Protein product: CASSQDPVGGETQYF.

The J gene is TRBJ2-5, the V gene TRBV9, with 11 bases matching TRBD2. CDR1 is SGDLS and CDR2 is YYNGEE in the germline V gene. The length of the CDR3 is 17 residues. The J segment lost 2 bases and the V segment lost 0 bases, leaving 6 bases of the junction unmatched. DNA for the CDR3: TGTGCCAGCAGCGTAGCTCCGGGACTAGCGGCTCAAGAGACCCAGTACTTC. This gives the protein CASSVAPGLAAQETQYF.

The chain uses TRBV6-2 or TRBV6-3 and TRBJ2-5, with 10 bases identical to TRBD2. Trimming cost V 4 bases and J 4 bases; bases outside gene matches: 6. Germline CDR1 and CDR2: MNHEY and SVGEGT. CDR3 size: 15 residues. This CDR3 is CASSLSGGAIETQYF. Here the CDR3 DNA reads TGTGCCAGCAGTTTGAGCGGGGGGGCCATAGAGACCCAGTACTTC.